This TCR beta chain appears in the sequencing data of a study of STAT5B mutations in CD4+ large granular lymphocyte leukemia. Study findings and constraints: Without HLA matching, higher CD4+ than CD8+ T-LGLL clonality could reflect small sample size. Patient CD4-sorted repertoires stayed more clonal than healthy ones after leukemic-clone removal. Top patient clones used TRBV06 genes more often: 8/27 versus 2/35 in controls.

This clone has more than one count but fewer than ten. Its antigen is still unknown. V trimming: 6 bases; J trimming: 2 bases; junction bases outside the gene matches: 9. The CDR3 is 15 amino acids. The V gene's germline CDR1 is SGHRS and CDR2 YFSETQ. TCRdb keeps only in-frame clones here, not all; method: immunoSEQ multiplex PCR. This sample carries about 32,000 clones, roughly 77% of them seen once, and the ten largest clones take roughly 0.48%. Sequencing was carried out using CD4+ T cells from blood buffy coats. The clonotype was recovered from a human donor in good health. This chain uses TRBV5-1 with TRBJ2-7; 9 bases line up with TRBD1. The CDR3 DNA is TGCGCCAGCAAGGTCGCCGGGACAGGGACCTACGAGCAGTACTTC. This gives the protein CASKVAGTGTYEQYF.